Shown below are 28 T cell receptor beta chains from a single sample sequenced in a study of blood T cell repertoires in COVID-19. TCRdb keeps only in-frame clones here, not all; method: immunoSEQ multiplex PCR. The sample lists under 300,000 clones, 83% occurring once. Sequencing was performed on peripheral blood. These receptors were collected from a woman aged 50 to 60 who had recovered from COVID-19.

The chain joins TRBV4-2 to TRBJ1-4; 9 bases fit TRBD1. Trimming removed 3 bases from V and 1 base from J; junction bases left unmatched: 9. The CDR3 length is 18 residues. Germline CDR1 and CDR2: LGHNA and YNFKEQ. The CDR3 loop reads CASSQLLGQGETNEKLFF. The CDR3 nucleotides read TGTGCCAGCAGCCAGCTTTTGGGACAGGGCGAAACTAATGAAAAACTGTTTTTT.

The rearrangement uses TRBV6-6 and TRBJ2-7; D may be TRBD1 (6 bases). Trimming shortened V by 1 base and J by 3 bases, and 7 bases separated the two germline ends. Looked up from germline, CDR1 is MNHNY and CDR2 is SVGAGI (reference sequence). This CDR3 contains 13 residues. CDR3 in DNA: TGTGCCAGCAGTTACTTGACAGGCTACGAGCAGTACTTC. Protein: CASSYLTGYEQYF.

This chain links TRBV27 with TRBJ1-5; 7 nucleotides agree with TRBD1. CDR1 and CDR2 (germline): MNHEY, SMNVEV (reference sequence). This CDR3 contains 15 residues. The V and J ends lost 2 bases and 4 bases, in that order; junction bases with no gene match: 5. The CDR3 DNA reads TGTGCCAGCAGTTTAACGGGACAGTTTAATCAGCCCCAGCATTTT. Translating gives CASSLTGQFNQPQHF.

The genes are TRBV30 and TRBJ2-7, with TRBD2 matching over 7 bases. The CDR3 has 14 amino acids. Trimming at V came to 7 bases and at J to 1 base, leaving 10 bases not matched to a gene. Looked up from germline, CDR1 is GTSNPN and CDR2 is SVGIG (reference sequence). CDR3 sequence: CASERDEVSYEQYF. The CDR3 bases are TGTGCCTCAGAGCGGGATGAGGTATCCTACGAGCAGTACTTC.

The rearrangement uses TRBV6-5 and TRBJ2-3, with D possibly matching TRBD1 (6 bases). The germline V gene has CDR1 MNHEY and CDR2 SVGAGI. This CDR3 contains 16 residues. The V end was cut by 2 bases, the J end by 2 bases, with 14 bases between. CDR3 nucleotides: TGTGCCAGCAGTTACCTCCGGGACATTTACACAGATACGCAGTATTTT. This gives the protein CASSYLRDIYTDTQYF.

V gene TRBV7-3 combines with J gene TRBJ1-1; tentative D call: TRBD1 (5 bases). This CDR3 is 14 amino acids long. V was trimmed by 4 bases and J by 1 base, leaving 10 bases between them. Germline V gives CDR1 SGHTA, CDR2 FQGTGA. This CDR3 is CASSSGHANTEAFF. CDR3 coding DNA: TGTGCCAGCAGCTCCGGACATGCGAACACTGAAGCTTTCTTT.

A few counts support this clone. This sequence joins TRBV18 and TRBJ2-3; weak D call: TRBD1 (5 bases). The CDR3 has 13 amino acids. Trimming left V 8 bases short and J 2 bases short, with 11 bases between. Germline CDR1 and CDR2: KGHSH and LQKENI. CDR3 in DNA: TGTGCCAGCGCCTCAGGGATCACAGATACGCAGTATTTT. It translates to CASASGITDTQYF.

This rearrangement joins TRBV5-1 to TRBJ1-4, with a possible D match to TRBD1 (5 bases). The V end was cut by 0 bases, the J end by 8 bases, with 14 bases between. The CDR3 covers 15 residues. Per the germline V gene, CDR1 is SGHRS and CDR2 is YFSETQ. The CDR3 protein is CASSLVGEVREKLFF. In DNA, the CDR3 is TGCGCCAGCAGCTTGGTGGGGGAGGTGAGGGAAAAACTGTTTTTT.

The gene calls are TRBV27 and TRBJ2-3, with D unresolved. Germline values: CDR1 MNHEY, CDR2 SMNVEV (reference sequence). This CDR3 contains 16 residues. V lost 3 bases to trimming and J lost 1 base, with 14 bases between them. The CDR3 DNA sequence: TGTGCCAGCAGTTTCTTGTTCGGGTATCGCACAGATACGCAGTATTTT. It encodes CASSFLFGYRTDTQYF.

On this clone: This specimen includes other DNA sequences encoding the same CDR3. The V call is TRBV29-1, the J call TRBJ2-2; the match to TRBD1 covers 7 bases. This CDR3 contains 12 residues. Trimming took 6 bases from V and 5 from J; bases not matched to a gene: 3. Germline-derived CDR1 and CDR2 are SQVTM and ANQGSEA. In DNA form, the CDR3 reads TGCAGCGTGGGACAGAGAACCGGGGAGCTGTTTTTT. Amino acids: CSVGQRTGELFF.

The CDR3 spells CSVDQGSYEQYF. The CDR3 DNA follows: TGCAGCGTTGACCAGGGGTCATACGAGCAGTACTTC. V gene TRBV29-1 combines with J gene TRBJ2-7; D perhaps matches TRBD1 (6 bases). Trimming left V 3 bases short and J 4 bases short, with 10 bases between. The CDR3 runs to 12 residues. The germline V gene encodes CDR1 SQVTM and CDR2 ANQGSEA.

This clone occurred once. The V call is TRBV12-3 or TRBV12-4, the J call TRBJ2-1, with D unresolved. V was pared by 8 bases and J by 5 bases, with 7 bases between. The CDR3 consists of 11 residues. CDR3 DNA sequence: TGTGCCAGCCACCGGGACAATGAGCAGTTCTTC. Protein sequence: CASHRDNEQFF.

The V and J genes are TRBV7-9 and TRBJ1-5; 7 bases agree with TRBD1. J was trimmed by 2 bases and V by 6 bases; bases with no gene match: 7. CDR1 is SEHNR, CDR2 FQNEAQ, per germline (reference sequence). This CDR3 spans 15 amino acids. The CDR3 loop reads CASSEGAFGNQPQHF. CDR3 nucleotides: TGTGCCAGCAGTGAGGGGGCGTTTGGCAATCAGCCCCAGCATTTT.

The rearrangement joins TRBV5-1 to TRBJ2-7; D ambiguous. CDR3 length: 17 residues. Trimming shortened V by 4 bases and J by 5 bases, and 25 bases separated the two germline ends. Germline CDR1 reads SGHRS; CDR2 reads YFSETQ. The CDR3 nucleotides read TGCGCCAGCAGCCGAGTTATTGGCGCCGAATCGAGGAACGAGCAGTACTTC. Translating it yields CASSRVIGAESRNEQYF.

This chain joins TRBV7-3 and TRBJ1-2, with TRBD1 as a possible D gene (5 bases). The CDR3 consists of 14 residues. CDR1 is SGHTA and CDR2 is FQGTGA in the germline V gene. Trimming pared 5 bases from V and 2 bases from J, leaving 12 bases between. CDR3 region: CASSPSGGNYGYTF. As DNA, the CDR3 is TGTGCCAGCAGCCCCTCGGGGGGGAACTATGGCTACACCTTC.

Here the CDR3 reads CATSSGGTGGLYTEAFF. The CDR3 bases are TGTGCCACCAGCAGCGGCGGGACAGGGGGGTTGTACACTGAAGCTTTCTTT. The rearrangement uses TRBV15 and TRBJ1-1, with 11 bases aligning to TRBD1. This CDR3 is 17 amino acids long. Germline V gene data show CDR1 as LNHNV and CDR2 as YYDKDF (reference sequence). The V and J ends lost 3 bases and 3 bases, in that order; junction bases with no gene match: 9.

V usage is TRBV29-1 and J usage is TRBJ2-3; D is perhaps TRBD1 (5 bases). Germline V lookup: CDR1 SQVTM, CDR2 ANQGSEA. The V end was cut by 1 base, the J end by 5 bases, with 10 bases between. CDR3 length: 13 amino acids. CDR3 protein: CSVEVGAIDTQYF. CDR3 in DNA: TGCAGCGTTGAAGTAGGGGCCATAGATACGCAGTATTTT.

The chain has TRBV3-1 (or the pseudogene TRBV3-2) and TRBJ2-7; 8 nucleotides line up with TRBD1. J gave up 2 bases and V 8 bases, and 5 bases lay outside the gene matches. The germline CDR1 and CDR2 sequences are LGHDT and YNNKEL (reference sequence). CDR3 length: 13 amino acids. CDR3 protein: CASVRQGTYEQYF. CDR3 coding DNA: TGTGCCAGCGTCCGACAGGGGACCTACGAGCAGTACTTC.

The chain links TRBV3-1 (or the pseudogene TRBV3-2) to TRBJ2-5; D remains ambiguous. CDR1 and CDR2 from the germline V gene are LGHDT and YNNKEL (reference sequence). Trimming pared 4 bases from V and 2 bases from J, leaving 5 bases between. This CDR3 spans 12 amino acids. The CDR3 DNA sequence: TGTGCCAGCAGCCCCCAGCAAGAGACCCAGTACTTC. Its protein product is CASSPQQETQYF.

The J gene is TRBJ2-1, the V gene TRBV3-1 (or the pseudogene TRBV3-2), with D tentatively TRBD1 (5 bases). The CDR3 has 16 residues. Trimming removed 4 bases at V and 2 bases at J, with 15 bases between. Germline V gene lookup returns CDR1 LGHDT and CDR2 YNNKEL (reference sequence). In DNA, the CDR3 is TGTGCCAGCAGCCTTACTTTAAGGGGAACCTACAATGAGCAGTTCTTC. Protein: CASSLTLRGTYNEQFF.

V gene TRBV7-3 combines with J gene TRBJ2-2; 11 nucleotides match TRBD1. The CDR3 has 15 residues. The V gene's germline CDR1 is SGHTA and CDR2 FQGTGA. The ends lost 5 bases at V and 9 bases at J; junction bases unmatched: 8. The chain's CDR3 is CASSRGQGAAWELFF. The CDR3 bases are TGTGCCAGCAGCCGTGGACAGGGGGCCGCATGGGAGCTGTTTTTT.

The chain links TRBV13 to TRBJ2-6; tentative D call: TRBD1 (6 bases). Germline loops: CDR1 PRHDT, CDR2 FYEKMQ (reference sequence). The length of the CDR3 is 18 residues. Trimming stripped 1 base from V and 0 bases from J, with 13 bases between. The CDR3 protein is CASSLEQGLISGANVLTF. The CDR3 nucleotides are TGTGCCAGCAGCTTAGAACAGGGCCTCATCTCTGGGGCCAACGTCCTGACTTTC.

This chain joins TRBV7-2 and TRBJ2-2; 11 nucleotides match TRBD1. The CDR3 totals 19 residues. J gave up 0 bases and V 5 bases, and 11 bases lay outside the gene matches. Germline V gives CDR1 SGHTA, CDR2 FQGNSA. The CDR3 loop reads CASSPGTGGRITNTGELFF. CDR3 sequence (DNA): TGTGCCAGCAGCCCAGGGACAGGGGGTAGGATAACGAACACCGGGGAGCTGTTTTTT.

The chain recombines TRBV19 with TRBJ1-5; 11 nucleotides align to TRBD1. The germline gives CDR1 LNHDA, CDR2 SQIVND (reference sequence). The CDR3 has 16 residues. V lost 4 bases to trimming and J lost 4 bases; unmatched junction nucleotides: 6. DNA for the CDR3: TGTGCCAGTAGTAACCGGGACAGGGGGTCTAATCAGCCCCAGCATTTT. Amino acid sequence: CASSNRDRGSNQPQHF.

This chain connects TRBV12-3 or TRBV12-4 to TRBJ1-2, with D possibly TRBD1 on 6 matching bases. Trimming left V 7 bases short and J 4 bases short, with 13 bases between. CDR3 length: 13 residues. The CDR3 region is CASKQNRAYGYTF. For the CDR3, the DNA is TGTGCCAGCAAACAAAACAGGGCCTATGGCTACACCTTC.

V gene TRBV4-1 combines with J gene TRBJ1-2, with 10 positions matching TRBD1. CDR3 length: 14 residues. J was trimmed by 3 bases and V by 4 bases; bases with no gene match: 2. Germline V gene lookup returns CDR1 MGHRA and CDR2 YSYEKL. CDR3 sequence reads: CASSPGTGDYGYTF. Here the CDR3 DNA reads TGCGCCAGCAGCCCCGGGACAGGGGACTATGGCTACACCTTC.

The chain joins TRBV2 to TRBJ2-2; D ambiguous. Germline V gene sequence: CDR1 SNHLY, CDR2 FYNNEI. CDR3 length equals 14 residues. V was trimmed by 3 bases and J by 4 bases, leaving 9 bases between them. CDR3 loop: CASSDYSRTGELFF. The CDR3 coding sequence is TGTGCCAGCAGTGACTACAGCCGCACCGGGGAGCTGTTTTTT.

This clone was seen a handful of times. This specimen includes other DNA sequences encoding the same CDR3. This chain joins TRBV18 and TRBJ2-3; 8 nucleotides align to TRBD1. Trimming cost V 5 bases and J 1 base; bases outside gene matches: 2. From germline, CDR1 is KGHSH and CDR2 LQKENI. The CDR3 loop spans 14 amino acids. The CDR3 nucleotides read TGTGCCAGCTCAACGACAGGGGGCACAGATACGCAGTATTTT. Amino acids: CASSTTGGTDTQYF.